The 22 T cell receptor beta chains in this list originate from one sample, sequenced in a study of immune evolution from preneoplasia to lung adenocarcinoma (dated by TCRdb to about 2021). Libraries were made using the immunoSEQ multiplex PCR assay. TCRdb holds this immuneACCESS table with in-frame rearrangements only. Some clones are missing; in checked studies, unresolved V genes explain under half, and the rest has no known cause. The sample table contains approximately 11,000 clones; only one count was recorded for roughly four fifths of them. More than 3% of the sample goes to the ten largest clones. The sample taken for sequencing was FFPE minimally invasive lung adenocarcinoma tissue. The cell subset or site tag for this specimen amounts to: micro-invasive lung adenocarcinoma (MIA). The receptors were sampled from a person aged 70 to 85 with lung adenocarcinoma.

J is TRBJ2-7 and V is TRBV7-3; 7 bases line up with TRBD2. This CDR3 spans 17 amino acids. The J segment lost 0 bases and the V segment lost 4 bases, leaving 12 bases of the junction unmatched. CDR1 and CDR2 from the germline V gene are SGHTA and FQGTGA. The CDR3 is CASSSSLGAGFSYEQYF. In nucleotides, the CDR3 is TGTGCCAGCAGCTCTTCTTTGGGAGCGGGATTCTCCTACGAGCAGTACTTC.

CDR3 bases: TGTGCCAGCAGCACCTCCGGGACAGTTTATGGCTACACCTTC. This codes for CASSTSGTVYGYTF. V and J are TRBV11-3 and TRBJ1-2; TRBD1 matches 7 bases. Per the germline V gene, CDR1 is SGHNT and CDR2 is YENEEA. The CDR3 is 14 residues long. J gave up 5 bases and V 5 bases, and 8 bases lay outside the gene matches.

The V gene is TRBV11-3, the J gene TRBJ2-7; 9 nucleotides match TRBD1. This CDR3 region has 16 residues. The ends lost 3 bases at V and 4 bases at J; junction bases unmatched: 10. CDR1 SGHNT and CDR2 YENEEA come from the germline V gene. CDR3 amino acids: CASSLMSTGGGYEQYF. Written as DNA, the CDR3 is TGTGCCAGCAGCTTGATGAGTACAGGGGGCGGGTACGAGCAGTACTTC.

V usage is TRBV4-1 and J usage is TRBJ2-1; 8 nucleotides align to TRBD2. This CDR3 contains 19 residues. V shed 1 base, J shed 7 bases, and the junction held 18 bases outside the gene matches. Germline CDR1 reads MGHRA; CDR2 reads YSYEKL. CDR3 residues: CASSQGGLVTGGPSNEQFF. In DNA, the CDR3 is TGCGCCAGCAGCCAAGGTGGGCTGGTGACGGGAGGGCCCTCGAATGAGCAGTTCTTC.

The CDR3 protein is CASGQPQHF. In DNA, the CDR3 is TGTGCCAGCGGTCAGCCCCAGCATTTT. This chain joins TRBV6-6 and TRBJ1-5; D is unresolved. This CDR3 is 9 amino acids long. V shed 8 bases and J shed 6 bases, with 2 bases lying between them. Germline V CDR1 and CDR2: MNHNY, SVGAGI (reference sequence).

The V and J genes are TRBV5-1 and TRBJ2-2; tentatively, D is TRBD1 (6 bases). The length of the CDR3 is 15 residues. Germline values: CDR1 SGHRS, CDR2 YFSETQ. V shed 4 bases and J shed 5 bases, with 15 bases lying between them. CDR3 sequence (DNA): TGCGCCAGCAGCCCCGTCCAGGGGACGACCGGGGAGCTGTTTTTT. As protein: CASSPVQGTTGELFF.

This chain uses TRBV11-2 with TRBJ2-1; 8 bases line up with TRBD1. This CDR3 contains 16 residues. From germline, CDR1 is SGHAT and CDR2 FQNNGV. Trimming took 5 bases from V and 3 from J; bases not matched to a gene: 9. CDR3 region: CASSPPRQGIYNEQFF. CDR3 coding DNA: TGTGCCAGCAGCCCACCTCGACAGGGGATCTACAATGAGCAGTTCTTC.

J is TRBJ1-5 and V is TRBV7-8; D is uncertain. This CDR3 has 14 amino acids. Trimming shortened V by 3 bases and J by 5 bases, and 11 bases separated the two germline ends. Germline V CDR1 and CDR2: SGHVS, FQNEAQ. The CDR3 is CASSFGPKDQPQHF. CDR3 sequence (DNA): TGTGCCAGCAGCTTTGGACCTAAGGATCAGCCCCAGCATTTT.

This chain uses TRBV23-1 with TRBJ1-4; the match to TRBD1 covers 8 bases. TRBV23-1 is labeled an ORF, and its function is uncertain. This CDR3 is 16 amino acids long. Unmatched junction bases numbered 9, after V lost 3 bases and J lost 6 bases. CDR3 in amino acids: CASSHPDRVVDEKLFF. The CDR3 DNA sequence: TGCGCCAGCAGTCACCCGGACAGGGTCGTCGATGAAAAACTGTTTTTT.

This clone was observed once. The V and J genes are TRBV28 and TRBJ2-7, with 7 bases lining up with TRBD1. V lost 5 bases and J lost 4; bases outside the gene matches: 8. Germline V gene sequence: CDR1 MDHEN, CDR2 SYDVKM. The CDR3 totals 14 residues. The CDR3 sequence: CASSPIGTAYEQYF. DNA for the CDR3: TGTGCCAGCAGTCCTATCGGGACAGCTTACGAGCAGTACTTC.

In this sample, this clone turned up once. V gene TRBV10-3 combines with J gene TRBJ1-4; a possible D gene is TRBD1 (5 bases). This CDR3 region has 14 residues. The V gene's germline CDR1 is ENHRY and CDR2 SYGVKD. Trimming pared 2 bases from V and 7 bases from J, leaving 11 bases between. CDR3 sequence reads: CAISENGRGEKLFF. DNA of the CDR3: TGTGCCATCAGTGAGAACGGAAGGGGTGAAAAACTGTTTTTT.

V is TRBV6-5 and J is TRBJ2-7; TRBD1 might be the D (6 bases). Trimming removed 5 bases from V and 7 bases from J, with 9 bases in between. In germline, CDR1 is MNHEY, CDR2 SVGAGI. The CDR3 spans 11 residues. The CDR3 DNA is TGTGCCAGCAGTGACAGGTTTGAGCAGTACTTC. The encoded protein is CASSDRFEQYF.

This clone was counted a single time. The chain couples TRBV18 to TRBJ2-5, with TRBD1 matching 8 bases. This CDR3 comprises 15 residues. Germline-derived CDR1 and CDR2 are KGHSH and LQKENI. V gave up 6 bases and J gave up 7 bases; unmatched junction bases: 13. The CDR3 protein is CASSQWTGTSGTQYF. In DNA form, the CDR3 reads TGTGCCAGCTCTCAATGGACAGGGACAAGCGGGACCCAGTACTTC.

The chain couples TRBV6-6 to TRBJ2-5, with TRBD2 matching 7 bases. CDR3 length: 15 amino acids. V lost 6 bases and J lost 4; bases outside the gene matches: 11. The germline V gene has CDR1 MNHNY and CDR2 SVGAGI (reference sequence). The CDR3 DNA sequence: TGTGCCAGCAGATTAAGCGGGGCCACGGTAGAGACCCAGTACTTC. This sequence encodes CASRLSGATVETQYF.

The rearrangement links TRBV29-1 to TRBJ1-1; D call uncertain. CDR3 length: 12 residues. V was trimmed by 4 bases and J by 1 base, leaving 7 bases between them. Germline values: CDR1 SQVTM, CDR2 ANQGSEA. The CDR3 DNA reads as TGCAGCGTTGTTTTAGGGAACACTGAAGCTTTCTTT. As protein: CSVVLGNTEAFF.

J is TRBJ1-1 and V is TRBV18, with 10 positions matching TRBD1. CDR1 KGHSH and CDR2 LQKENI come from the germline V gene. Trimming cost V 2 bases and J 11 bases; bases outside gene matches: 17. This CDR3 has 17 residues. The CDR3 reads CASSPADWDRGRQWAFF. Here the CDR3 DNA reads TGTGCCAGCTCACCAGCTGATTGGGACAGGGGACGTCAGTGGGCTTTCTTT.

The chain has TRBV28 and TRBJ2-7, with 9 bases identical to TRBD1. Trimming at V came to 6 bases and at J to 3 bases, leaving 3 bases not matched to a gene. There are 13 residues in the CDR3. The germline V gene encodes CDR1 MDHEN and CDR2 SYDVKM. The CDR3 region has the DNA TGTGCCAGCAGCAGACAGGGGGGCTACGAGCAGTACTTC. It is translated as CASSRQGGYEQYF.

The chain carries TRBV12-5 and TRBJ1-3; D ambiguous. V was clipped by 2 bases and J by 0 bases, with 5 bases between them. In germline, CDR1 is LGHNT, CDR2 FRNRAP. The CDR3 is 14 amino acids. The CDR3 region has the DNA TGTGCTAGTGGTTTGACAGTCTCTGGAAACACCATATATTTT. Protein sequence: CASGLTVSGNTIYF.

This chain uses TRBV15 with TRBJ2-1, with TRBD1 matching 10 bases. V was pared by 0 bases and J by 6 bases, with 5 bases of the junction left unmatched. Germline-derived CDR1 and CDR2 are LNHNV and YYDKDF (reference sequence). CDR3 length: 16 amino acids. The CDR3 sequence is CATSRERGQGINEQFF. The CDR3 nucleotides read TGTGCCACCAGCAGAGAACGGGGACAGGGGATCAATGAGCAGTTCTTC.

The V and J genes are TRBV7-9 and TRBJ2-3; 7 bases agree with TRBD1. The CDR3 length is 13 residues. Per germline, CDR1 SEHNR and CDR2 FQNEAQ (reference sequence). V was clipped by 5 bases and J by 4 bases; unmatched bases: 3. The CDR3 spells CASSPRGPDTQYF. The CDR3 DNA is TGTGCCAGCAGCCCAAGGGGGCCAGATACGCAGTATTTT.

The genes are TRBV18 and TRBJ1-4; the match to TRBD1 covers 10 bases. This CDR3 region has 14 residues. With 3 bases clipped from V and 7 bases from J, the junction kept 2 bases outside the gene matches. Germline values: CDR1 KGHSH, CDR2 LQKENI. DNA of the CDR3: TGTGCCAGCTCACCGACAGGGGGCCGTGAAAAACTGTTTTTT. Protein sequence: CASSPTGGREKLFF.

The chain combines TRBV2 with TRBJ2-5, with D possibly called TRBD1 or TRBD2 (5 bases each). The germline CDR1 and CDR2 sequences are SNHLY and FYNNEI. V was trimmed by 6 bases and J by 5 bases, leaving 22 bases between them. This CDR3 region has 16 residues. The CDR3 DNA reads TGTGCCAGCAGGATAGGGACCCAGGCACCTCGGGAGACCCAGTACTTC. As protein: CASRIGTQAPRETQYF.